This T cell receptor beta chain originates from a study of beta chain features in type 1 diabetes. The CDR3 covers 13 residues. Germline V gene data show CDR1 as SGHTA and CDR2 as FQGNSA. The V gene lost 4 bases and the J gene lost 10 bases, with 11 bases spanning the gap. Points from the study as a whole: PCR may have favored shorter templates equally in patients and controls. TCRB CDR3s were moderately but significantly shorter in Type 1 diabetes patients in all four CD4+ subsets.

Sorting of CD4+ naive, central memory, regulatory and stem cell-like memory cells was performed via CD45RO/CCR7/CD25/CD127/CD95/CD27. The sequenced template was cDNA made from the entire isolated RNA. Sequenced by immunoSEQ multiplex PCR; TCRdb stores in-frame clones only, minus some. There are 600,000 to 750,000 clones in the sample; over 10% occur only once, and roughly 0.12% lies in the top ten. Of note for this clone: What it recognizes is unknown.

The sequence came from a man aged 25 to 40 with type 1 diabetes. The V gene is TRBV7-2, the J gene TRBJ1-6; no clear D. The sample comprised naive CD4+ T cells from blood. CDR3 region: CASSSVIISPLHF. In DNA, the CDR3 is TGTGCCAGCAGCTCAGTTATAATATCACCCCTCCACTTT.